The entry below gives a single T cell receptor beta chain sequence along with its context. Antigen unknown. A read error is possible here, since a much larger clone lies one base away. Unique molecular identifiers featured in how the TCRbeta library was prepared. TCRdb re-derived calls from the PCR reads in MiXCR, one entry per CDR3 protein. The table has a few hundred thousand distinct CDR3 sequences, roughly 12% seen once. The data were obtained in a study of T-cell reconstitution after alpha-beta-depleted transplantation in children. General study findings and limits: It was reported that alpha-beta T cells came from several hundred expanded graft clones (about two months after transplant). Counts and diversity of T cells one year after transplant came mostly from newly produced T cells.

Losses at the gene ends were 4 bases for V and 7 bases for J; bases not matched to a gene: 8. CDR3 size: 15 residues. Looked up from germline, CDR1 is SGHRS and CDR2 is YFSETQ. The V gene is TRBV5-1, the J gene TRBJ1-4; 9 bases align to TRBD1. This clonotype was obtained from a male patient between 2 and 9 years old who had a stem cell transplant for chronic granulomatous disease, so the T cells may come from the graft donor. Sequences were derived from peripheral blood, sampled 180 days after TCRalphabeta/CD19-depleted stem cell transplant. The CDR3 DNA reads TGCGCCAGCAGCGCGGACAGGGGAAGAGGTGAAAAACTGTTTTTT. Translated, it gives CASSADRGRGEKLFF.